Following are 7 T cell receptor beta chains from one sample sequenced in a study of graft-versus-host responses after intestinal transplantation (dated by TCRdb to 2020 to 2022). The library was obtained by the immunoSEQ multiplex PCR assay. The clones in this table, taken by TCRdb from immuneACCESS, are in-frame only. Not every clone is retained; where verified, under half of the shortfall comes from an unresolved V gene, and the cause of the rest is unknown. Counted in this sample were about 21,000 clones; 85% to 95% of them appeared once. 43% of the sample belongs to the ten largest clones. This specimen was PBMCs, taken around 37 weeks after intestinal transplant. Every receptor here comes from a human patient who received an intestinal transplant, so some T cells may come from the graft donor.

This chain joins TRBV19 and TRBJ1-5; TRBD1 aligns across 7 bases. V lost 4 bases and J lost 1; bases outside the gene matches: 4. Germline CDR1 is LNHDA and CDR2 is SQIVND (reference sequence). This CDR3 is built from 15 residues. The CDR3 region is CASSRGTASNQPQHF. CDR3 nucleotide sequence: TGTGCCAGTAGTAGGGGGACAGCAAGCAATCAGCCCCAGCATTTT.

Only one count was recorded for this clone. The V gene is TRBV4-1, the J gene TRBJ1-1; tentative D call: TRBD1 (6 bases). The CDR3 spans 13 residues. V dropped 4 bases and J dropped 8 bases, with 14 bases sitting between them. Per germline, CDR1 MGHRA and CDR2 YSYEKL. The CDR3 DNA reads TGCGCCAGCAGCCGACAGGTAACAACCGAAGCTTTCTTT. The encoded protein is CASSRQVTTEAFF.

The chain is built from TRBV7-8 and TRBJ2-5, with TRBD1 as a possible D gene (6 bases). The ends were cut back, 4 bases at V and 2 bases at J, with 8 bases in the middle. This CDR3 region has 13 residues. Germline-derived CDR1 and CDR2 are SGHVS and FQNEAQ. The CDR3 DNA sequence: TGTGCCAGCAGCTCTACAGGGCAAGAGACCCAGTACTTC. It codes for CASSSTGQETQYF. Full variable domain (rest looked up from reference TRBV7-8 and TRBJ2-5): GAGVSQSPRYKVAKRGQDVALRCDPISGHVSLFWYQQALGQGPEFLTYFQNEAQLDKSGLPSDRFFAERPEGSVSTLKIQRTQQEDSAVYLCASSSTGQETQYFGPGTRLLVL.

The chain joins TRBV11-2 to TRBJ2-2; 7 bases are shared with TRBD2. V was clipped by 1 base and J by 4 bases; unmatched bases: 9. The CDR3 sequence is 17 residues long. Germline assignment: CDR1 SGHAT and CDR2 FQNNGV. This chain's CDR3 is CASSLVGEGISTGELFF. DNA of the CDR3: TGTGCCAGCAGCTTAGTAGGGGAGGGTATAAGCACCGGGGAGCTGTTTTTT.

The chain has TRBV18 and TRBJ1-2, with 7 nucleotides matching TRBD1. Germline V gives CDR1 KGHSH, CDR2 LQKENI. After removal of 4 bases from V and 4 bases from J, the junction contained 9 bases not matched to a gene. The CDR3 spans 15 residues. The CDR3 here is CASSQGQNGPYGYTF. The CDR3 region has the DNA TGTGCCAGCTCACAGGGACAGAACGGGCCCTATGGCTACACCTTC. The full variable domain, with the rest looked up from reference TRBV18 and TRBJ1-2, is NAGVMQNPRHLVRRRGQEARLRCSPMKGHSHVYWYRQLPEEGLKFMVYLQKENIIDESGMPKERFSAEFPKEGPSILRIQQVVRGDSAAYFCASSQGQNGPYGYTFGSGTRLTVV.

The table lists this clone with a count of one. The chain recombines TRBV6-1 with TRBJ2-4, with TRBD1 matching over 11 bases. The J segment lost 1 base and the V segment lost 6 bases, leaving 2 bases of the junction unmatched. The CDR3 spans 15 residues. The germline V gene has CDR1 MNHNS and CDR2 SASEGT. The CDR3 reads CASRGTGGAKNIQYF. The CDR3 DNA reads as TGTGCCAGCAGGGGGACAGGGGGGGCCAAAAACATTCAGTACTTC.

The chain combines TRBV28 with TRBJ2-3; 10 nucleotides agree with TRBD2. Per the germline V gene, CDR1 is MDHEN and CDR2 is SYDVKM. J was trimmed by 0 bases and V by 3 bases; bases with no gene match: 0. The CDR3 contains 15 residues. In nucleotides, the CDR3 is TGTGCCAGCAGTTTGACTAGCGGGAGCACAGATACGCAGTATTTT. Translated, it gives CASSLTSGSTDTQYF.